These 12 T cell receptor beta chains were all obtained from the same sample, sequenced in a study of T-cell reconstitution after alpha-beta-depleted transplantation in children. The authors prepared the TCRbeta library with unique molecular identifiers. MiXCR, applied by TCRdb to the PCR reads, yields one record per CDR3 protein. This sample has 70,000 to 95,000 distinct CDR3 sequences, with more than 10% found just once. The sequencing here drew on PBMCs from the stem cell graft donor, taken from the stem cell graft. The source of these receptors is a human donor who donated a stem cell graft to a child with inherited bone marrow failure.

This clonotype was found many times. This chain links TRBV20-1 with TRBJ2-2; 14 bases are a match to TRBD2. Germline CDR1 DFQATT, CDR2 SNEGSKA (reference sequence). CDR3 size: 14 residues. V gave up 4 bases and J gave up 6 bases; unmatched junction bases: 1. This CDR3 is CSATTSGRAGELFF. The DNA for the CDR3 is TGCAGTGCTACGACTAGCGGGAGGGCCGGGGAGCTGTTTTTT.

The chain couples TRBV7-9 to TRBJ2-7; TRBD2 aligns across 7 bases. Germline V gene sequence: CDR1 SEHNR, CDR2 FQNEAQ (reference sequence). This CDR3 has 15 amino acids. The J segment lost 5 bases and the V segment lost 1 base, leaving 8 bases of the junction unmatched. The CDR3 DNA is TGTGCCAGCAGCTTAGAGGGACTATCAACCCACGAGCAGTACTTC. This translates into CASSLEGLSTHEQYF.

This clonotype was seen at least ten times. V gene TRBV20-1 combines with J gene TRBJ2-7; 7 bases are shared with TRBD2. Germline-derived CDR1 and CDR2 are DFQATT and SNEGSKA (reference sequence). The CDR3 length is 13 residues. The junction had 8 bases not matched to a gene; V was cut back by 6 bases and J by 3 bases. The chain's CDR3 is CSAIPGLLYEQYF. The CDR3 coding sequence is TGCAGTGCGATACCGGGACTACTCTACGAGCAGTACTTC.

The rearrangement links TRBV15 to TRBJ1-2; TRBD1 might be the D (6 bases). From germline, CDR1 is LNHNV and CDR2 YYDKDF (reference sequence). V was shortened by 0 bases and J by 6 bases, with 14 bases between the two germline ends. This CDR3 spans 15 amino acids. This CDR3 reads CATSRDAGQSHGYTF. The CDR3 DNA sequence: TGTGCCACCAGCAGAGATGCAGGACAGTCTCATGGCTACACCTTC.

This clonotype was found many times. CDR3 region: CASSGLNTGELFF. As DNA, the CDR3 is TGTGCCAGCAGCGGTCTAAACACCGGGGAGCTGTTTTTT. The chain has TRBV9 and TRBJ2-2; D remains ambiguous. The CDR3 consists of 13 residues. The germline gives CDR1 SGDLS, CDR2 YYNGEE. Trimming pared 3 bases from V and 2 bases from J, leaving 5 bases between.

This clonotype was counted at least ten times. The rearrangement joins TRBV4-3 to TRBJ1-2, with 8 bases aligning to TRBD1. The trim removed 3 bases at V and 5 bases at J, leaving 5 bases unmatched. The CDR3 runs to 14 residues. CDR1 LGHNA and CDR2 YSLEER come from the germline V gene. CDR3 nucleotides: TGCGCCAGCAGCCAGACGACAGGGGATTATGGCTACACCTTC. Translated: CASSQTTGDYGYTF.

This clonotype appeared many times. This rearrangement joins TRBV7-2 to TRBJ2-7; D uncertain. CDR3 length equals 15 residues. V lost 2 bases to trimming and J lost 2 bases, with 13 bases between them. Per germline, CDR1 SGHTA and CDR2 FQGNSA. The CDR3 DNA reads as TGTGCCAGCAGCTTAAGTTTCCAGGACCCCTACGAGCAGTACTTC. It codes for CASSLSFQDPYEQYF.

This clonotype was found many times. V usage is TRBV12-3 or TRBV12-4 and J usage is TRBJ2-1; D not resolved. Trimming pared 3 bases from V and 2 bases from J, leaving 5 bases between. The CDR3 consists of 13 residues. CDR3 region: CASSLAAYNEQFF. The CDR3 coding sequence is TGTGCCAGCAGTTTGGCAGCCTACAATGAGCAGTTCTTC.

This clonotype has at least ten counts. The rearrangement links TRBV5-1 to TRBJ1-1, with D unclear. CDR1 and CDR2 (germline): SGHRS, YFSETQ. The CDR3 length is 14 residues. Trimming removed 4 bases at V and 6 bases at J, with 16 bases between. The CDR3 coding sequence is TGCGCCAGCAGCCCGGACGCCGGGCTAGCTGAAGCTTTCTTT. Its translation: CASSPDAGLAEAFF.

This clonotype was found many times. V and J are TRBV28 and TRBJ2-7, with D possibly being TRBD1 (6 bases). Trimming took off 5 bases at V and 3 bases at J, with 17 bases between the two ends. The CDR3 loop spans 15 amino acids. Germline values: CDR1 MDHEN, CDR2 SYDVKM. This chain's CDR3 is CASSLPGTQNYEQYF. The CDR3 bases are TGTGCCAGCAGTCTCCCCGGGACACAGAACTACGAGCAGTACTTC.

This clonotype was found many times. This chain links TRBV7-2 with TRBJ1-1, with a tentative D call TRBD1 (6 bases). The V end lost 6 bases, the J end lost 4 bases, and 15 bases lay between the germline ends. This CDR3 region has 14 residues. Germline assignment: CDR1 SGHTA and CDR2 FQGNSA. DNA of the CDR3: TGTGCCAGCAGGATAACCGGGGGGCGCACTGAAGCTTTCTTT. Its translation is CASRITGGRTEAFF.

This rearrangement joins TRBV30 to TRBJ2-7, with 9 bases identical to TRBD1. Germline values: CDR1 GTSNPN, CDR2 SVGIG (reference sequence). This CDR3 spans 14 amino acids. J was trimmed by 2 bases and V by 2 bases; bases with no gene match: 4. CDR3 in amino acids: CAWSWDRATYEQYF. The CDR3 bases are TGTGCCTGGAGTTGGGACAGGGCAACCTACGAGCAGTACTTC.